One and the same sample provided the 14 T cell receptor beta chains below, sequenced in a study of blood T cell repertoires in COVID-19. Libraries were prepared by immunoSEQ multiplex PCR; TCRdb keeps only in-frame clonotypes and omits some of them. The profile shows about 120,000 clones, 85% of them singletons. Sample: peripheral blood. Receptors were obtained from a man between 40 and 49 years old with acute or convalescent COVID-19.

The chain employs TRBV27 and TRBJ2-2; D ambiguous. Germline CDR1 MNHEY, CDR2 SMNVEV (reference sequence). V gave up 6 bases and J gave up 6 bases, with 17 bases separating them. The CDR3 spans 15 residues. The CDR3 loop is CASSGLAELSGELFF. The CDR3 nucleotides are TGTGCCAGCAGCGGCCTGGCGGAGCTCTCCGGGGAGCTGTTTTTT.

The chain carries TRBV18 and TRBJ2-3, with D possibly TRBD2 on 5 matching bases. Trimming pared 3 bases from V and 2 bases from J, leaving 9 bases between. Germline loops: CDR1 KGHSH, CDR2 LQKENI. This CDR3 is 14 amino acids long. CDR3 residues: CASSPRTLTDTQYF. The CDR3 bases are TGTGCCAGCTCACCGAGGACTCTCACAGATACGCAGTATTTT.

The gene calls are TRBV7-9 and TRBJ2-2; TRBD2 matches at 10 bases. The CDR3 sequence is 15 residues long. Germline CDR1 SEHNR, CDR2 FQNEAQ (reference sequence). After removal of 5 bases from V and 6 bases from J, the junction contained 6 bases not matched to a gene. The CDR3 region is CASSELAGGPGELFF. The CDR3 coding sequence is TGTGCCAGCAGCGAATTAGCGGGAGGTCCCGGGGAGCTGTTTTTT. The full variable domain, rest sourced from reference TRBV7-9 and TRBJ2-2, is DTGVSQNPRHKITKRGQNVTFRCDPISEHNRLYWYRQTLGQGPEFLTYFQNEAQLEKSRLLSDRFSAERPKGSFSTLEIQRTEQGDSAMYLCASSELAGGPGELFFGEGSRLTVL.

This clone was detected once. This chain uses TRBV18 with TRBJ2-1, with 9 nucleotides matching TRBD2. Per the germline V gene, CDR1 is KGHSH and CDR2 is LQKENI. V dropped 1 base and J dropped 7; count of bases not matched to a gene: 5. This CDR3 spans 15 amino acids. The CDR3, as DNA: TGTGCCAGCTCACCACTGGCGGGGGGGCCGAATGAGCAGTTCTTC. Amino acids: CASSPLAGGPNEQFF.

The CDR3 DNA sequence: TGTGCCACCAGTGAGGGGGACTGGGGGAAAAATGAGCAGTTCTTC. Translation: CATSEGDWGKNEQFF. The V call is TRBV24-1, the J call TRBJ2-1, with D perhaps TRBD2 (6 bases). The CDR3 is 15 residues long. Germline-derived CDR1 and CDR2 are KGHDR and SFDVKD. Trimming cost V 4 bases and J 7 bases, with 16 bases left between them.

The J gene is TRBJ1-4, the V gene TRBV21-1; the table's TRBD1 call for D was not verified on the DNA. TRBV21-1 is recorded as a pseudogene. The CDR3 has 13 residues. DNA for the CDR3: TGTGCCAGCAGCAAAGGGACAGAAGTAAAACTGTTTTTT. As protein: CASSKGTEVKLFF.

The genes are TRBV15 and TRBJ2-2, with 9 bases matching TRBD1. V shed 5 bases, J shed 6 bases, and the junction held 7 bases outside the gene matches. The CDR3 consists of 15 residues. Germline V gene data show CDR1 as LNHNV and CDR2 as YYDKDF (reference sequence). The chain's CDR3 is CATSGLGTGPGELFF. The CDR3 DNA is TGTGCCACCAGCGGCCTTGGGACAGGGCCCGGGGAGCTGTTTTTT. The full variable domain, its missing parts supplied by reference TRBV15 and TRBJ2-2, is DAMVIQNPRYQVTQFGKPVTLSCSQTLNHNVMYWYQQKSSQAPKLLFHYYDKDFNNEADTPDNFQSRRPNTSFCFLDIRSPGLGDTAMYLCATSGLGTGPGELFFGEGSRLTVL.

The genes are TRBV29-1 and TRBJ1-4; D is perhaps TRBD1 (6 bases). CDR1 and CDR2 (germline): SQVTM, ANQGSEA. This CDR3 has 14 residues. V lost 7 bases to trimming and J lost 2 bases, with 14 bases between them. Here the CDR3 DNA reads TGCAGCGGTGGCGGGGGGGGCACTAATGAAAAACTGTTTTTT. This encodes CSGGGGGTNEKLFF.

This clone was detected only a few times. At one of its ends the junction is not consistent with the germline gene, which may arise from a read error. The chain links TRBV6-6 to TRBJ2-7; 7 bases line up with TRBD1. Germline-derived CDR1 and CDR2 are MNHNY and SVGAGI (reference sequence). The CDR3 totals 14 residues. CDR3: CASSYLQGSYEQYF. The CDR3 DNA sequence: TGTGCCAGCAGCTACTTACAGGGGAGCTACGAGCAGTACTTC.

This clone is a singleton in its sample. This CDR3 is CASSGAIGETQYF. The CDR3 coding sequence is TGTGCCAGCAGCGGGGCGATCGGGGAGACCCAGTACTTC. The J gene is TRBJ2-5, the V gene TRBV5-4; TRBD1 is a possible D gene (5 bases). Trimming shortened V by 4 bases and J by 5 bases, and 12 bases separated the two germline ends. Germline CDR1 SGHNT, CDR2 YYREEE (reference sequence). This CDR3 is built from 13 residues.

This clone was detected only once. This sequence joins TRBV27 and TRBJ1-4; 9 nucleotides agree with TRBD1. The CDR3 runs 14 residues. Losses at the gene ends were 6 bases for V and 6 bases for J; bases not matched to a gene: 5. The germline V gene has CDR1 MNHEY and CDR2 SMNVEV (reference sequence). CDR3 bases: TGTGCCAGCAGAAGGGGACAGGGTCATGAAAAACTGTTTTTT. The encoded protein is CASRRGQGHEKLFF.

The chain has TRBV14 and TRBJ2-1, with D perhaps TRBD2 (5 bases). Germline V gene sequence: CDR1 SGHDN, CDR2 FVKESK. V lost 0 bases, J lost 6 bases, and 15 bases lay in between. This CDR3 comprises 16 residues. In DNA, the CDR3 is TGTGCCAGCAGCCAAGAATGGCTAGTAGGGAGCAATGAGCAGTTCTTC. Protein: CASSQEWLVGSNEQFF.

The V call is TRBV19, the J call TRBJ1-5; 8 bases are shared with TRBD1. The germline gives CDR1 LNHDA, CDR2 SQIVND (reference sequence). The CDR3 runs to 14 residues. With V trimmed by 7 bases and J by 7 bases, 9 bases remained unmatched. CDR3 nucleotide sequence: TGTGCCAGTAAGGCCAGGGGGCTTGGGCAGCCCCAGCATTTT. Its protein is CASKARGLGQPQHF.

The CDR3 DNA is TGTGCCAGCAGATCCGGGACAACGGATGGCTACACCTTC. This encodes CASRSGTTDGYTF. V usage is TRBV3-1 (or the pseudogene TRBV3-2) and J usage is TRBJ1-2; D is perhaps TRBD1 (6 bases). This CDR3 has 13 residues. V was shortened by 6 bases and J by 6 bases, with 14 bases between the two germline ends. Germline V gene lookup returns CDR1 LGHDT and CDR2 YNNKEL (reference sequence).